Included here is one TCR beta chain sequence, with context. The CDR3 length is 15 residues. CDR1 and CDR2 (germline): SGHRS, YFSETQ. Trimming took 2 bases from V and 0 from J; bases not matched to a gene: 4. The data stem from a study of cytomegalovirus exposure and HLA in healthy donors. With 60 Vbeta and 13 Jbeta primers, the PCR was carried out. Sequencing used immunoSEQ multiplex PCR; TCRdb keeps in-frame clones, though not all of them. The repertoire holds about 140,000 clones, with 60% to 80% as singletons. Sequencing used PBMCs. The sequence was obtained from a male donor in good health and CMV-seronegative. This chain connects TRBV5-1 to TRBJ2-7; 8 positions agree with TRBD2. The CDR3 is CASSLSRGASYEQYF. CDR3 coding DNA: TGCGCCAGCAGCTTATCGCGGGGGGCCTCCTACGAGCAGTACTTC.